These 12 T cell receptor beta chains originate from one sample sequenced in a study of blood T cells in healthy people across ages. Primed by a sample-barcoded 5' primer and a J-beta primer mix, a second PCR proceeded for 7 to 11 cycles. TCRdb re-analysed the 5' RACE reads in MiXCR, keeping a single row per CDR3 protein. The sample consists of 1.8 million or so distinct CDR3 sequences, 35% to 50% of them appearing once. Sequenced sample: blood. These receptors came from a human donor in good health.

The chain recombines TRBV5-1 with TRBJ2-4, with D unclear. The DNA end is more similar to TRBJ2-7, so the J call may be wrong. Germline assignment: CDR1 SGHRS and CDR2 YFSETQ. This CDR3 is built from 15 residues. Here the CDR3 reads CASSSGLPDFYEQYF. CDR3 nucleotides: TGCGCCAGCAGCTCGGGTCTCCCTGATTTCTACGAGCAGTACTTC.

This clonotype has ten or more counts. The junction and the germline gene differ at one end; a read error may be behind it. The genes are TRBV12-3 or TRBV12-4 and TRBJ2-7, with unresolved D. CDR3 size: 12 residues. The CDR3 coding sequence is TGTGCCAGCAGCTTAGGGTCCTACGAGCAGTACTTC. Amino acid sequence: CASSLGSYEQYF.

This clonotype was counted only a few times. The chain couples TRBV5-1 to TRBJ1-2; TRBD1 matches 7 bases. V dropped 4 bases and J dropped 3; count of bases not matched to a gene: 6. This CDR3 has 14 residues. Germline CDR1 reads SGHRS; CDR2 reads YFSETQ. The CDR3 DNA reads TGCGCCAGCAGCAGGGGGCCCGATGACTATGGCTACACCTTC. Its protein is CASSRGPDDYGYTF.

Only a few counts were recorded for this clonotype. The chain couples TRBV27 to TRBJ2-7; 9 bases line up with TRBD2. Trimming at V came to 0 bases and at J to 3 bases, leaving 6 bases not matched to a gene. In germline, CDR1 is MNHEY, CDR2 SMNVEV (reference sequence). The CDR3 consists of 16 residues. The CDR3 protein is CASSLSPLAGHYEQYF. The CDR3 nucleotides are TGTGCCAGCAGTTTATCCCCCCTAGCGGGGCACTACGAGCAGTACTTC.

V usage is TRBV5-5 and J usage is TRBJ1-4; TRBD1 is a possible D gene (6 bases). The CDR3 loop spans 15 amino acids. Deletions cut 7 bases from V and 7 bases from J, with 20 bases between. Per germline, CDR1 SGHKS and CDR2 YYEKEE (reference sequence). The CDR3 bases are TGTGCCAGCGAGATCCTCGCTACAGGGACTGAAAAACTGTTTTTT. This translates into CASEILATGTEKLFF.

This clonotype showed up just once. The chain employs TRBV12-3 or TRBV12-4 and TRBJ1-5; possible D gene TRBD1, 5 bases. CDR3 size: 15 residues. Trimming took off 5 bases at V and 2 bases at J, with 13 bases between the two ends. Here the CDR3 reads CASSDQGFRNQPQHF. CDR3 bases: TGTGCCAGCAGTGACCAGGGTTTTCGCAATCAGCCCCAGCATTTT.

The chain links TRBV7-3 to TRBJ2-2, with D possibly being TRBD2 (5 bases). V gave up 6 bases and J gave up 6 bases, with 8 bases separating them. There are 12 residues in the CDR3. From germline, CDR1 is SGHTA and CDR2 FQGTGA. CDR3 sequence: CASRLVPGELFF. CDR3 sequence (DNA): TGTGCCAGCAGACTAGTGCCCGGGGAGCTGTTTTTT.

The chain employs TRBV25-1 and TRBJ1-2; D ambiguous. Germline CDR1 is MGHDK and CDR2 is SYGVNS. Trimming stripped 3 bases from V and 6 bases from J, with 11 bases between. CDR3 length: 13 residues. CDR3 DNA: TGTGCCAGCAGTGACGGTGGATTTGATGGCTACACCTTC. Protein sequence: CASSDGGFDGYTF.

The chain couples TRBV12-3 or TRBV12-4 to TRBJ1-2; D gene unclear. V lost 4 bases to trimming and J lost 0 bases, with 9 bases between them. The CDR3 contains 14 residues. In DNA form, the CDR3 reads TGTGCCAGCAGTTCGTCAGAAGCTAACTATGGCTACACCTTC. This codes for CASSSSEANYGYTF.

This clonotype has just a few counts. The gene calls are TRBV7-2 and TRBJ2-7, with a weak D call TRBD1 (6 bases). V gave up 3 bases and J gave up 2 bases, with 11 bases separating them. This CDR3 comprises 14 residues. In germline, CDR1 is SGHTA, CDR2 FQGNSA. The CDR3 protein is CASSLWDTAYEQYF. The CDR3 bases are TGTGCCAGCAGCTTGTGGGACACCGCCTACGAGCAGTACTTC.

The CDR3, as DNA: TGCAGTGCTAGAGGGTACAGGGGGTTCCCTGAAGCTTTCTTT. Residues: CSARGYRGFPEAFF. The rearrangement joins TRBV20-1 to TRBJ1-1, with 8 bases lining up with TRBD1. After removal of 1 base from V and 6 bases from J, the junction contained 7 bases not matched to a gene. Germline V gene data show CDR1 as DFQATT and CDR2 as SNEGSKA (reference sequence). The CDR3 has 14 residues.

CDR3 in amino acids: CSASSDRVKGGELFF. The CDR3 bases are TGCAGTGCTAGTTCCGACAGGGTAAAGGGCGGGGAGCTGTTTTTT. This sequence joins TRBV20-1 and TRBJ2-2; TRBD1 aligns across 7 bases. CDR3 size: 15 residues. V shed 3 bases, J shed 7 bases, and the junction held 11 bases outside the gene matches. Germline CDR1 reads DFQATT; CDR2 reads SNEGSKA (reference sequence).